Listed below are T cell receptor beta chains from one sample, sequenced in a study of technical replicates of blood from a few donors. Generated by immunoSEQ multiplex PCR, the TCRdb table keeps only in-frame clones and is missing some. Here the sample spans some 48,000 clones, more than 85% being singletons. Sequences were obtained from PBMCs. Source of these receptors: a human donor in good health. Some clones in this sample may be carry-over from other donors' samples. The CDR3 runs from the conserved cysteine through the conserved F or W. Each record gives: V gene, D gene, CDR3 length, J gene, clone size, CDR3 protein, CDR3 DNA. The D gene is left open where the match is weak. Rows may omit the clone size; those that give it use once, few, many or a size class.

v_call: TRBV4-1; d_call: TRBD2; cdr3_length: 15; j_call: TRBJ2-3; clone_size: NA; cdr3_aa: CASSQLAASTDTQYF; cdr3_nt: TGCGCCAGCAGCCAACTAGCGGCTAGCACAGATACGCAGTATTTT
v_call: TRBV30; d_call: TRBD2; cdr3_length: 15; j_call: TRBJ2-4; clone_size: NA; cdr3_aa: CAWRAGGIAKNIQYF; cdr3_nt: TGTGCCTGGAGAGCGGGAGGTATAGCCAAAAACATTCAGTACTTC
v_call: TRBV4-2; d_call: NA; cdr3_length: 14; j_call: TRBJ2-5; clone_size: once; cdr3_aa: CASSQDVRGGTQYF; cdr3_nt: TGTGCCAGCAGCCAAGACGTCAGGGGTGGAACCCAGTACTTC
v_call: TRBV30; d_call: TRBD2; cdr3_length: 13; j_call: TRBJ2-4; clone_size: NA; cdr3_aa: CAWGGLAPNIQYF; cdr3_nt: TGTGCCTGGGGGGGACTAGCCCCAAACATTCAGTACTTC
v_call: TRBV19; d_call: TRBD2; cdr3_length: 15; j_call: TRBJ2-2; clone_size: NA; cdr3_aa: CASSRPAGGPGELFF; cdr3_nt: TGTGCCAGTAGTAGGCCAGCGGGGGGGCCCGGGGAGCTGTTTTTT
v_call: TRBV28; d_call: TRBD1; cdr3_length: 14; j_call: TRBJ1-1; clone_size: once; cdr3_aa: CASRPYTGGTEAFF; cdr3_nt: TGTGCCAGCAGGCCCTACACAGGGGGAACTGAAGCTTTCTTT
v_call: TRBV27; d_call: NA; cdr3_length: 17; j_call: TRBJ1-6; clone_size: NA; cdr3_aa: CASQQRQGLVYNSPLHF; cdr3_nt: TGTGCCAGCCAACAACGGCAGGGCTTAGTTTATAATTCACCCCTCCACTTT
v_call: TRBV6-5; d_call: NA; cdr3_length: 13; j_call: TRBJ1-1; clone_size: NA; cdr3_aa: CASSLTGSTEAFF; cdr3_nt: TGTGCCAGCAGTCTTACAGGGAGCACTGAAGCTTTCTTT
v_call: TRBV15; d_call: TRBD1; cdr3_length: 15; j_call: TRBJ2-3; clone_size: NA; cdr3_aa: CATSETRGSTDTQYF; cdr3_nt: TGTGCCACCAGTGAGACCAGGGGGAGCACAGATACGCAGTATTTT
v_call: TRBV4-1; d_call: TRBD1; cdr3_length: 13; j_call: TRBJ1-5; clone_size: few; cdr3_aa: CASSGHRGQPQHF; cdr3_nt: TGCGCCAGCAGCGGTCACAGGGGGCAGCCCCAGCATTTT
v_call: TRBV9; d_call: TRBD1; cdr3_length: 15; j_call: TRBJ2-3; clone_size: NA; cdr3_aa: CASSVRQGATDTQYF; cdr3_nt: TGTGCCAGCAGCGTTAGACAGGGGGCCACAGATACGCAGTATTTT
v_call: TRBV19; d_call: TRBD2; cdr3_length: 14; j_call: TRBJ2-5; clone_size: once; cdr3_aa: CASSILAEQETQYF; cdr3_nt: TGTGCCAGTAGTATTCTAGCGGAACAAGAGACCCAGTACTTC
v_call: TRBV28; d_call: NA; cdr3_length: 16; j_call: TRBJ1-4; clone_size: NA; cdr3_aa: CASSPGLGEGNEKLFF; cdr3_nt: TGTGCCAGCAGTCCAGGCTTAGGGGAAGGTAATGAAAAACTGTTTTTT
v_call: TRBV5-1; d_call: NA; cdr3_length: 14; j_call: TRBJ1-1; clone_size: NA; cdr3_aa: CASSRGSQNTEAFF; cdr3_nt: TGCGCCAGCAGCCGGGGATCTCAGAACACTGAAGCTTTCTTT
v_call: TRBV5-1; d_call: NA; cdr3_length: 14; j_call: TRBJ1-1; clone_size: NA; cdr3_aa: CASSLDGGGTEAFF; cdr3_nt: TGCGCCAGCAGCTTGGACGGCGGGGGCACTGAAGCTTTCTTT
v_call: TRBV7-9; d_call: TRBD2; cdr3_length: 18; j_call: TRBJ2-4; clone_size: NA; cdr3_aa: CASSYPPRLAGSSNIQYF; cdr3_nt: TGTGCCAGCAGCTACCCGCCCCGACTAGCGGGATCCTCAAACATTCAGTACTTC
v_call: TRBV10-3; d_call: NA; cdr3_length: 15; j_call: TRBJ2-5; clone_size: NA; cdr3_aa: CAISESGFKRGIQYF; cdr3_nt: TGTGCCATCAGTGAGTCTGGCTTTAAGAGGGGGATCCAGTACTTC
v_call: TRBV30; d_call: TRBD1; cdr3_length: 14; j_call: TRBJ2-3; clone_size: NA; cdr3_aa: CAWGTQGATHTQYF; cdr3_nt: TGTGCCTGGGGCACACAGGGGGCGACTCATACGCAGTATTTT
v_call: TRBV5-4; d_call: NA; cdr3_length: 15; j_call: TRBJ2-3; clone_size: NA; cdr3_aa: CASSLAGGGTDTQYF; cdr3_nt: TGTGCCAGCAGCTTGGCGGGCGGGGGCACAGATACGCAGTATTTT
v_call: TRBV18; d_call: TRBD1; cdr3_length: 16; j_call: TRBJ1-1; clone_size: NA; cdr3_aa: CASSPGQAGLNTEAFF; cdr3_nt: TGTGCCAGCTCACCGGGACAGGCGGGTCTGAACACTGAAGCTTTCTTT
v_call: TRBV7-9; d_call: NA; cdr3_length: 17; j_call: TRBJ2-3; clone_size: few; cdr3_aa: CASSLVLTVTSTDTQYF; cdr3_nt: TGTGCCAGCAGCTTAGTTTTGACAGTCACTAGCACAGATACGCAGTATTTT
v_call: TRBV4-3; d_call: NA; cdr3_length: 17; j_call: TRBJ2-3; clone_size: NA; cdr3_aa: CASSQATSLASTDTQYF; cdr3_nt: TGCGCCAGCAGCCAAGCCACCTCACTAGCTAGCACAGATACGCAGTATTTT
v_call: TRBV18; d_call: NA; cdr3_length: 14; j_call: TRBJ2-2; clone_size: NA; cdr3_aa: CASSPRLVTGELFF; cdr3_nt: TGTGCCAGCTCACCACGACTAGTTACCGGGGAGCTGTTTTTT
v_call: TRBV6-5; d_call: TRBD1; cdr3_length: 13; j_call: TRBJ1-2; clone_size: NA; cdr3_aa: CASSKGQGLGYTF; cdr3_nt: TGTGCCAGCAGTAAAGGACAGGGGCTTGGCTACACCTTC
v_call: TRBV18; d_call: TRBD2; cdr3_length: 13; j_call: TRBJ2-7; clone_size: NA; cdr3_aa: CASSGAGGREQYF; cdr3_nt: TGTGCCAGCTCGGGCGCGGGGGGCCGGGAGCAGTACTTC
v_call: TRBV6-1; d_call: NA; cdr3_length: 14; j_call: TRBJ1-1; clone_size: NA; cdr3_aa: CASSSKPIGTEAFF; cdr3_nt: TGTGCCAGCAGCTCGAAGCCGATCGGCACTGAAGCTTTCTTT
v_call: TRBV5-6; d_call: TRBD2; cdr3_length: 14; j_call: TRBJ2-1; clone_size: NA; cdr3_aa: CASSLVRGGNEQFF; cdr3_nt: TGTGCCAGCAGCTTGGTACGGGGAGGGAATGAGCAGTTCTTC
v_call: TRBV6-6; d_call: TRBD2; cdr3_length: 15; j_call: TRBJ2-3; clone_size: NA; cdr3_aa: CASSLSGGRSDTQYF; cdr3_nt: TGTGCCAGCAGTCTCAGCGGGGGGAGGTCAGATACGCAGTATTTT
v_call: TRBV7-2; d_call: NA; cdr3_length: 14; j_call: TRBJ2-2; clone_size: once; cdr3_aa: CASSFSPAGGELFF; cdr3_nt: TGTGCCAGCAGCTTTTCCCCCGCCGGCGGGGAGCTGTTTTTT
v_call: TRBV28; d_call: TRBD2; cdr3_length: 13; j_call: TRBJ2-1; clone_size: NA; cdr3_aa: CASIGGRANEQFF; cdr3_nt: TGTGCCAGCATTGGCGGGAGGGCCAATGAGCAGTTCTTC
v_call: TRBV10-3; d_call: NA; cdr3_length: 12; j_call: TRBJ1-2; clone_size: NA; cdr3_aa: CAISESGSARTF; cdr3_nt: TGTGCCATCAGTGAGTCCGGTAGCGCCCGCACCTTC
v_call: TRBV10-3; d_call: TRBD1; cdr3_length: 17; j_call: TRBJ2-5; clone_size: NA; cdr3_aa: CAISEGMTGVPQETQYF; cdr3_nt: TGTGCCATCAGTGAGGGGATGACAGGGGTGCCCCAAGAGACCCAGTACTTC
v_call: TRBV5-1; d_call: TRBD1; cdr3_length: 15; j_call: TRBJ1-4; clone_size: once; cdr3_aa: CASSSRTGGDEKLFF; cdr3_nt: TGCGCCAGCAGCTCGAGGACAGGAGGGGATGAAAAACTGTTTTTT